What follows describes a single T cell receptor (beta chain). The data stem from a study of T cell clones after liver transplantation. Overall study context: TCRbeta sequencing after a pre-transplant mixed lymphocyte reaction identified graft-donor-reactive clones, later tracked in post-transplant blood.

CD3+CD4+ and CD3+CD8+ cells were FACS-sorted from thawed unstimulated PBMCs. Data came from immunoSEQ multiplex PCR; TCRdb stores just in-frame clones and leaves some out. Counted here are tens of thousands of clones, 80% to 85% occurring once; the ten biggest clones make up more than 0.45%. The source was CD4+ T cells from blood, collected approximately 3.5 years after liver transplant. The sequence was obtained from a human patient who received a liver transplant. Some T cells may be supplied by the graft donor.

CDR3: CATSATSGYGNEQFF. The CDR3 nucleotides read TGTGCCACCTCCGCGACTAGCGGGTACGGGAATGAGCAGTTCTTC. This chain connects TRBV10-3 to TRBJ2-1; 10 bases match TRBD2. J was trimmed by 7 bases and V by 10 bases; bases with no gene match: 13. The CDR3 contains 15 residues. Per germline, CDR1 ENHRY and CDR2 SYGVKD.